This T cell receptor beta chain was recorded in a study of CD8 T cells in ankylosing spondylitis. This clonotype was observed many times. Its matching antigen is unknown. Each CDR3 protein gets one entry after TCRdb re-called the 5' RACE reads with MiXCR. This sample yields approximately 440,000 distinct CDR3 sequences, of which 17% are seen a single time; approximately 0.97% belongs to the top ten. The study's findings and limits: One TCR beta motif, made up of 7 or 8 highly homologous variants, appeared characteristic of ankylosing spondylitis blood.

Germline V gene data show CDR1 as SQVTM and CDR2 as ANQGSEA. The CDR3 spans 12 residues. The trim removed 8 bases at V and 1 base at J, leaving 3 bases unmatched. The rearrangement joins TRBV29-1 to TRBJ2-3, with 7 bases fitting TRBD1. What was sequenced was blood, either unsorted or a sorted T cell fraction (not recorded which). The source is a male donor with ankylosing spondylitis. The CDR3: CSSTGGTDTQYF. DNA for the CDR3: TGCAGCTCCACAGGGGGCACAGATACGCAGTATTTT.